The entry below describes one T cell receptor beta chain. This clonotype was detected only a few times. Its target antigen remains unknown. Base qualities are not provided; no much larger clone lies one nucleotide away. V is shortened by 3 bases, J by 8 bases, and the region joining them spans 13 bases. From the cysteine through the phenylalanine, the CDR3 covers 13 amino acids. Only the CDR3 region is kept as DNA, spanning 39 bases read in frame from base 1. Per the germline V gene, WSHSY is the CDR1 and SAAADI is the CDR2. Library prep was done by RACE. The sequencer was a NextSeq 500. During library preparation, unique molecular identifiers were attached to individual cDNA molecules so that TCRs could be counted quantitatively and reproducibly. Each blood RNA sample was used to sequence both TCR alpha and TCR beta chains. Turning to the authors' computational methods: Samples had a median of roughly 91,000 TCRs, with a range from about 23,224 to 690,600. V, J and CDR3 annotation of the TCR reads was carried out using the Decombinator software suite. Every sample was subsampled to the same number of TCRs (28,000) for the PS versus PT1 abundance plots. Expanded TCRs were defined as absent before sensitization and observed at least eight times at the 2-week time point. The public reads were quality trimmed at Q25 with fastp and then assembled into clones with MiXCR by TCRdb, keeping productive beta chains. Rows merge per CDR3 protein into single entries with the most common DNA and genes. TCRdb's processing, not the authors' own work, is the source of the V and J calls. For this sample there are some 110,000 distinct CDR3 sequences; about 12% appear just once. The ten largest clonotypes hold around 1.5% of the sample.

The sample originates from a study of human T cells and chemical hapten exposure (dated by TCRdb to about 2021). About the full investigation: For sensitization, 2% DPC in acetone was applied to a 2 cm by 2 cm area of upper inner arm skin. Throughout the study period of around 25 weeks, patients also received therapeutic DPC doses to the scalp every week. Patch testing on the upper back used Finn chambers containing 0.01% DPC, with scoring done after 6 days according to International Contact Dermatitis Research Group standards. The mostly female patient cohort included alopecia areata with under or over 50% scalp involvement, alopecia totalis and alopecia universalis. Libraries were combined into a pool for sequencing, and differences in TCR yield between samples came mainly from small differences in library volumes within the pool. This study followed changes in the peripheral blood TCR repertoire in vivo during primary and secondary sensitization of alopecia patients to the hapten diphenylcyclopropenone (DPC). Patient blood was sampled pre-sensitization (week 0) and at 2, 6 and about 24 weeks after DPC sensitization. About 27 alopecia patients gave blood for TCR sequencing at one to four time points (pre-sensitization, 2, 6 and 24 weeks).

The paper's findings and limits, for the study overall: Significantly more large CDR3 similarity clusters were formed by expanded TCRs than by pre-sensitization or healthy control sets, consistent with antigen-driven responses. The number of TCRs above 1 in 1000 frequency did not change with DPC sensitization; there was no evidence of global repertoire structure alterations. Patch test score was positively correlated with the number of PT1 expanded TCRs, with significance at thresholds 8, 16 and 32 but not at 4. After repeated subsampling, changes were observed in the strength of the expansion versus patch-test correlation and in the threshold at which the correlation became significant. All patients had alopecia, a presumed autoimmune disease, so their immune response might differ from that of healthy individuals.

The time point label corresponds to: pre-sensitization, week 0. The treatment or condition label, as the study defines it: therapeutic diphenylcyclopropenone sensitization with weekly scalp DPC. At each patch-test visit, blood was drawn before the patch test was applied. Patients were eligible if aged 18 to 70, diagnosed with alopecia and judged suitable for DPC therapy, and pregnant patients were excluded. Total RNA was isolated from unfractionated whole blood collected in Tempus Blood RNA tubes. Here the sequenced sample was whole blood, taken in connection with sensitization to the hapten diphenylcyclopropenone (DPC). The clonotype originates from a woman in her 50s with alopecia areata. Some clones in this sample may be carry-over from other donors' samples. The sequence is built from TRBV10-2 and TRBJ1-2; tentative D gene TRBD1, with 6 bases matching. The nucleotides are TGCGCCAGCAGTGACCCCGGGGGCGTGGGCTACACCTTC. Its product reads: CASSDPGGVGYTF.